The rows below give T cell receptor beta chains drawn from one sample of a study of blood T cell repertoires in COVID-19. TCRdb's table, derived via immunoSEQ multiplex PCR, lists solely in-frame clones and lacks some. This sample has a few hundred thousand clones, with 85% to 90% found just once. The material sequenced was peripheral blood. All receptors come from a man aged 18 to 29 with active or convalescent COVID-19. The CDR3 runs from the conserved cysteine through the conserved F or W. The D gene is left open where the match is weak. The size of a clone is reported for some rows only, either as once, few or many, or as a class for expanded clones.

>.|TRBJ1-5|.|TRBV6-2/TRBV6-3
TGTGCCAGCAGTTATTATCCGGGAATGAGCAATCAGCCCCAGCATTTT
CASSYYPGMSNQPQHF
>TRBD1|TRBJ2-2|once|TRBV5-5
TGTGCCAGCAGCTTACAGGGGGCCTCCCCCGGGGAGCTGTTTTTT
CASSLQGASPGELFF
>TRBD1|TRBJ1-5|.|TRBV24-1
TGTGCCACCAGTGAGATTAGGGGGCAGCCGCACCCCCAGCATTTT
CATSEIRGQPHPQHF
>TRBD1|TRBJ1-2|.|TRBV6-5
TGTGCCAGCCATACAGGGGATGGCTACACCTTC
CASHTGDGYTF
>.|TRBJ1-2|.|TRBV18
TGTGCCAGCTCACCTGACGGGAATGGCTACACCTTC
CASSPDGNGYTF
>.|TRBJ1-2|.|TRBV5-1
TGCGCCAGCAGCTTGGGGTCGGGGACTAACTATGGCTACACCTTC
CASSLGSGTNYGYTF
>.|TRBJ1-5|.|TRBV30
TGTGCCTGGAGTTTGGCTCCCGGGCAGCCCCAGCATTTT
CAWSLAPGQPQHF
>TRBD1|TRBJ1-5|.|TRBV19
TGTGCCAGTAGTATTAGGACAGGGGATCAGCCCCAGCATTTT
CASSIRTGDQPQHF
>.|TRBJ2-1|.|TRBV5-4
TGTGCCAGCAGCTTGGCCCATGGTAGTTACAATGAGCAGTTCTTC
CASSLAHGSYNEQFF
>TRBD2|TRBJ2-1|.|TRBV7-3
TGTGCCAGCAGCCGCTGGGGGGGGAACAATGAGCAGTTCTTC
CASSRWGGNNEQFF
>.|TRBJ2-6|.|TRBV12-1
TGTGCCAGCAGCATCCGAGCGGGAGGGCGCCAGTTTGGGGCCAACGTCCTGACTTTC
CASSIRAGGRQFGANVLTF
>.|TRBJ2-2|.|TRBV6-6
TGTGCCAGCAGTTACTGGAGGGGTGGCACCGGGGAGCTGTTTTTT
CASSYWRGGTGELFF
>.|TRBJ1-6|.|TRBV9
TGTGCCAGCAGCGCAATACCAAATGCGGGACGGGTAAATTCACCCCTCCACTTT
CASSAIPNAGRVNSPLHF
>TRBD1|TRBJ1-6|.|TRBV15
TGTGCCACCAGCAGAGGCCGGGACAGGCTATCACCCCTCCACTTT
CATSRGRDRLSPLHF
>.|TRBJ2-5|.|TRBV20-1
TGCAGTGCTAGTGAAGGGGCTGGCTGGGGCGAGACCCAGTACTTC
CSASEGAGWGETQYF
>.|TRBJ1-5|.|TRBV21-1
TGTGCCAGCAGCAAGTTGGAGCCTTATAGCAATCAGCCCCAGCATTTT
CASSKLEPYSNQPQHF
>.|TRBJ2-2|.|TRBV27
TGTGCCAGCAGGGCCCCAGGCGGGTATAGTTCCGGGGAGCTGTTTTTT
CASRAPGGYSSGELFF
>TRBD1|TRBJ1-2|.|TRBV3-1/TRBV3-2
TGTGCCAGCAGCTTTGGACAGGGAAATGGCTACACCTTC
CASSFGQGNGYTF
>TRBD2|TRBJ2-5|few|TRBV4-2
TGTGCCAGCAGCTTACTAGCGGAACAAGAGACCCAGTACTTC
CASSLLAEQETQYF
>.|TRBJ1-5|.|TRBV27
TGTGCCAGCAGTCCCTCCTCAGGGCAACAGCCCCAGCATTTT
CASSPSSGQQPQHF